This TCR beta chain was captured by sequencing in a study of neurological immune-mediated disorders. Notes on the study in general: Private repertoires in all groups were suggested by the finding that expanded clones across subjects shared no CDR3 amino acid sequences.

In regard to this clonotype: Its specificity is not known.

CDR3 length: 14 amino acids. Germline lookup yields CDR1 SGHNT and CDR2 YYREEE (reference sequence). Trimming stripped 0 bases from V and 1 base from J, with 7 bases between. Each TCR transcript was tagged with a 10-nucleotide random UMI during 5'RACE. MiXCR, applied by TCRdb to the 5' RACE reads, yields one record per CDR3 protein. The top ten clones hold approximately 5.4% of a sample with approximately 38,000 distinct CDR3 sequences, 7.2% of them seen once. Sample: CD4+ T cells from blood. This receptor was taken from a man in his fifties in good health. This sequence joins TRBV5-4 and TRBJ2-5, with D tentatively TRBD2 (5 bases). CDR3 in amino acids: CASSLDLAQETQYF. The CDR3 region has the DNA TGTGCCAGCAGCTTGGATCTAGCCCAAGAGACCCAGTACTTC.